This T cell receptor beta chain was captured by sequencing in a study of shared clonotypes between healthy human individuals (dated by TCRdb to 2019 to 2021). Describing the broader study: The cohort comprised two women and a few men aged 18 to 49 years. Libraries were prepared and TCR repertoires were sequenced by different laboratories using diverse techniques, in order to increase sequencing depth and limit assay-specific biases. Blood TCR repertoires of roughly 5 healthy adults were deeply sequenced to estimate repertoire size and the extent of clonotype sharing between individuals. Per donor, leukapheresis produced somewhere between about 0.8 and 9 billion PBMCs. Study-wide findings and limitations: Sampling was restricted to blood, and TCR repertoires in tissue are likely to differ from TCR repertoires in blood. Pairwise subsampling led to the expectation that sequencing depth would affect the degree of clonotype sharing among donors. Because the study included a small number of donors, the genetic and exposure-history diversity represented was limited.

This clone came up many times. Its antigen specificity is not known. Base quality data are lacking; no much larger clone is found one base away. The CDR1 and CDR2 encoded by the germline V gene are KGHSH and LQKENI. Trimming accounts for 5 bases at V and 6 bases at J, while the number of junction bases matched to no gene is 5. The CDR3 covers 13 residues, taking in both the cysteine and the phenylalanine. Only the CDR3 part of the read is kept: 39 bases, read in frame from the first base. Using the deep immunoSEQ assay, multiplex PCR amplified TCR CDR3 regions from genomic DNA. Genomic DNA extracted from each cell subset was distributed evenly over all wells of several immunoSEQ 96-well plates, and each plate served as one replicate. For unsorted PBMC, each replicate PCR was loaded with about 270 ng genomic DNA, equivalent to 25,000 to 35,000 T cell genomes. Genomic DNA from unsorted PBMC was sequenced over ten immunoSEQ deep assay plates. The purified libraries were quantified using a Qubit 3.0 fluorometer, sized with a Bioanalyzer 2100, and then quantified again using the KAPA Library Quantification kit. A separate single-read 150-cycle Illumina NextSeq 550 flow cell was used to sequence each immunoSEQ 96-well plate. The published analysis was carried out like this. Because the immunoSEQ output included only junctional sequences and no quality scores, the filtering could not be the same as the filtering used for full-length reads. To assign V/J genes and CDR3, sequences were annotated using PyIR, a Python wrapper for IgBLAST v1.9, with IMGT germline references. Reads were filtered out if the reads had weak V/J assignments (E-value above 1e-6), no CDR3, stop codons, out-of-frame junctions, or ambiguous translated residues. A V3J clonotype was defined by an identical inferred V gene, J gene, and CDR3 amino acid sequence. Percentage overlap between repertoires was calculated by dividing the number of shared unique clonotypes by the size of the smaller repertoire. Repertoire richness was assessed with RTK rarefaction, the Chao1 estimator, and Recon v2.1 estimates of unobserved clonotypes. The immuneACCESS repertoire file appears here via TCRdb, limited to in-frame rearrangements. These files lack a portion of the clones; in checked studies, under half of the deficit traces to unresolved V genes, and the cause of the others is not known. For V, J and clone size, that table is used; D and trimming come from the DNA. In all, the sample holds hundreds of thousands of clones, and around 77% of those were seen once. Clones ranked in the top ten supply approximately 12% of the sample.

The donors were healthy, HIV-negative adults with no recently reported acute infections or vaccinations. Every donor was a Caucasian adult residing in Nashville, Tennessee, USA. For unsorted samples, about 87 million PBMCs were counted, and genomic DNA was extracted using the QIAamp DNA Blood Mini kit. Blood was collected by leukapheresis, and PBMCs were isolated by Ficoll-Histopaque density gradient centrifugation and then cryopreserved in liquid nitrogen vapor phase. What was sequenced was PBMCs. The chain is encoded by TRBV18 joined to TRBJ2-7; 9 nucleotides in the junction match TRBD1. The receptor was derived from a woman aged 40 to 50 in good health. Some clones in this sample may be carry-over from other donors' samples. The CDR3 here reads CASSSGQGAEQYF. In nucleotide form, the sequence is TGTGCCAGCTCATCGGGACAGGGTGCCGAGCAGTACTTC. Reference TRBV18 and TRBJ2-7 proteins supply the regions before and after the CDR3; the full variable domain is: NAGVMQNPRHLVRRRGQEARLRCSPMKGHSHVYWYRQLPEEGLKFMVYLQKENIIDESGMPKERFSAEFPKEGPSILRIQQVVRGDSAAYFCASSSGQGAEQYFGPGTRLTVT.